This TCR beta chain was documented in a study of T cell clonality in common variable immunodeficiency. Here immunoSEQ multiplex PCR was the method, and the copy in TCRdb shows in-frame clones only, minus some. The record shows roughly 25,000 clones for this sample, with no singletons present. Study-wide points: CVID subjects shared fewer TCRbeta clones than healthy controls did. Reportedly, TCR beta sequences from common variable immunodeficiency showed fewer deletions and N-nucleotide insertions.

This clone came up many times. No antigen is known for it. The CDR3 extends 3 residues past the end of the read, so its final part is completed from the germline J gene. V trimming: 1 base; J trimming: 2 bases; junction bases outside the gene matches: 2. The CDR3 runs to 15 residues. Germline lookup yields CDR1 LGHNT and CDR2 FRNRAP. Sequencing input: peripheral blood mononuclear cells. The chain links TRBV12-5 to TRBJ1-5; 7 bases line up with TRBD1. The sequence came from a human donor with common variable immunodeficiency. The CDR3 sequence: CASGLGGGGNQPQHF. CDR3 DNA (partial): TGTGCTAGTGGTTTGGGAGGGGGCGGCAATCAGCCC.